This is a list of T cell receptor beta chains from one sample in a study of post-analysis software for immune sequencing data. TCRdb independently ran MiXCR on the PCR reads; one entry per CDR3 protein. The sample contains 600,000 to 700,000 distinct CDR3 sequences, about 60% of which appear only once. Sequencing was done on a sample of blood. These receptors were taken from a girl aged 2 to 10 with multiple sclerosis. Each CDR3 is given with its conserved first and last residue. Clone size is shown for a subset of rows, as once, few, many or a class of expanded clone.

.,TRBV5-1,CASSLNRPSSTDTQYF
once,TRBV7-2,CASRQTSQETQYF
.,TRBV29-1,CSVDSVNTGERFF
.,TRBV4-1,CASSWDPNQPQHF
.,TRBV6-1,CASSDLASGADTQYF
few,TRBV7-2,CASSPGATNEKLFF
few,TRBV7-8,CASSPTSYTDTQYF
.,TRBV15,CATSRPGLGNEQFF
.,TRBV6-2/TRBV6-3,CASSREQGGREAQYF
.,TRBV10-3,CAISEIRVGGSYEQYF